A single sample gave rise to the 5 T cell receptor beta chains below, sequenced in a study of blood T cell repertoires in COVID-19. Method: immunoSEQ multiplex PCR; TCRdb's copy keeps in-frame clones and lacks some. The sample consists of approximately 250,000 clones, approximately 90% of them appearing once. Sample: PBMCs or T cells enriched from blood (not recorded which). These receptor sequences come from a man between 35 and 55 years old who had been exposed to COVID-19.

The chain couples TRBV15 to TRBJ2-7; no definite D call. Deletions cut 4 bases from V and 4 bases from J, with 11 bases between. CDR1 and CDR2 from the germline V gene are LNHNV and YYDKDF (reference sequence). The CDR3 sequence is 13 residues long. Here the CDR3 DNA reads TGTGCCACCAGCACTGAGAAGAGGTACGAGCAGTACTTC. Protein product: CATSTEKRYEQYF.

The chain couples TRBV24-1 to TRBJ1-2; TRBD1 might be the D (5 bases). Trimming took 4 bases from V and 7 from J, leaving 15 bases between them. Germline V gene data show CDR1 as KGHDR and CDR2 as SFDVKD. This CDR3 has 14 residues. CDR3 in DNA: TGTGCCACCAGTGAAAGTCCTAGGGGCCTTGGCTACACCTTC. Residues: CATSESPRGLGYTF.

The chain joins TRBV28 to TRBJ1-5; no reliable D call. CDR1 and CDR2 (germline): MDHEN, SYDVKM. The CDR3 runs 17 residues. V was pared by 6 bases and J by 2 bases, with 20 bases between. CDR3 in DNA: TGTGCCAGCAGCTCCCCTCTTGGACTGGGAGGCAATCAGCCCCAGCATTTT. Amino acids: CASSSPLGLGGNQPQHF.

The chain joins TRBV19 to TRBJ2-7, with 8 bases aligning to TRBD1. V dropped 4 bases and J dropped 2; count of bases not matched to a gene: 4. The CDR3 loop spans 14 amino acids. CDR1 LNHDA and CDR2 SQIVND come from the germline V gene (reference sequence). The CDR3 protein is CASSTGTGTYEQYF. The CDR3 DNA reads as TGTGCCAGTAGTACAGGGACAGGAACCTACGAGCAGTACTTC.

The chain is built from TRBV7-9 and TRBJ2-1, with a tentative D call TRBD2 (6 bases). There are 16 residues in the CDR3. V shed 7 bases and J shed 3 bases, with 19 bases lying between them. The germline gives CDR1 SEHNR, CDR2 FQNEAQ (reference sequence). CDR3 in amino acids: CASTESGRGDYNEQFF. The CDR3 DNA sequence: TGTGCCAGCACCGAGTCCGGGAGAGGGGACTACAATGAGCAGTTCTTC.